These T cell receptor beta chains were read from a single sample in a study of T-cell reconstitution after alpha-beta-depleted transplantation in children. TCRdb re-analysed the PCR reads in MiXCR, keeping a single row per CDR3 protein. The sample shows over 100,000 distinct CDR3 sequences, 7% to 8% of them seen only once. Material: PBMCs, obtained before TCRalphabeta/CD19-depleted stem cell transplant. These TCRs come from a boy aged 2-15 years with acute lymphoblastic leukemia, due to receive a stem cell transplant. Each CDR3 is given with its conserved first and last residue. D genes are given only for firm matches. Clone size is given for some rows only: seen once, a few or many times, or a class if the clone is expanded.

j_gene,v_gene,d_gene,abundance,CDR3nt,CDR3aa
TRBJ2-5,TRBV28,NA,many,TGTGCCAGCAGTTTTCCCTCTAGGGTGTACCAAGAGACCCAGTACTTC,CASSFPSRVYQETQYF
TRBJ2-7,TRBV2,TRBD1,many,TGTGCCAGCAGTGAAGGGCTTGGGACAGGGGGCAACGAGCAGTACTTC,CASSEGLGTGGNEQYF
TRBJ1-1,TRBV12-3/TRBV12-4,TRBD1,few,TGTGCCAGCAGTTACGGGACAGTCAACACTGAAGCTTTCTTT,CASSYGTVNTEAFF
TRBJ2-3,TRBV15,TRBD1,NA,TGTGCCACCAGCAGAGATGTTCAGGGGGCAGATACGCAGTATTTT,CATSRDVQGADTQYF
TRBJ2-7,TRBV20-1,TRBD1,many,TGCAGTGCTAGAGGTTTCTACGGGACAGGGGACACCTACGAGCAGTACTTC,CSARGFYGTGDTYEQYF
TRBJ1-1,TRBV7-2,TRBD1,few,TGTGCCAGCATCCAAGACAGGGGGCGTTTTGGTGCTGAAGCTTTCTTT,CASIQDRGRFGAEAFF
TRBJ1-2,TRBV27,NA,many,TGTGCCAGCAGTTCCAATTCCCTTGGGCGGAGCCGCTCCTATGGCTACACCTTC,CASSSNSLGRSRSYGYTF
TRBJ2-5,TRBV2,NA,many,TGTGCCAGGGGAACCACAGGAAAGACCCAGTACTTC,CARGTTGKTQYF
TRBJ2-7,TRBV5-1,TRBD1,many,TGCGCCAGCAGCTTGGACAGGGGCCCCTACGAGCAGTACTTC,CASSLDRGPYEQYF
TRBJ2-7,TRBV7-6,NA,few,TGTGCCAGCAGCTTAGCCCCGGCGGGGACCCTAAAGTACGAGCAGTACTTC,CASSLAPAGTLKYEQYF
TRBJ2-7,TRBV10-3,TRBD1,many,TGTGCCATCAGCCCTATCGACAGGGGGGATCCGTACTTC,CAISPIDRGDPYF
TRBJ1-2,TRBV20-1,NA,few,TGCAGTGCTAGTGAGGGGGACGTAGGGGGCTACACCTTC,CSASEGDVGGYTF
TRBJ1-1,TRBV19,NA,few,TGTGCCAGTAGTATAGGGACCGGAATTGAAGCTTTCTTT,CASSIGTGIEAFF
TRBJ2-1,TRBV4-1,TRBD1,few,TGCGCCAGCAGCCAAGATCGGGGACAGGGGAGTAATGAGCAGTTCTTC,CASSQDRGQGSNEQFF
TRBJ2-1,TRBV7-2,TRBD2,few,TGTGCCAGCAGCCTCAGACTAGCCTCCAGCGATGAGCAGTTCTTC,CASSLRLASSDEQFF
TRBJ2-7,TRBV4-1,NA,few,TGCGCCAGCAGCCAAGAGCCACTCACGGGGCCGGGCGGGCAGTACTTC,CASSQEPLTGPGGQYF
TRBJ1-1,TRBV14,TRBD1,few,TGTGCCAGCAGCCACCGGACAGGGGGCGCGACTGAAGCTTTCTTT,CASSHRTGGATEAFF
TRBJ2-7,TRBV19,TRBD1,NA,TGTGCCAGTAGTATAGGGGACAGCGGATCCTACGAGCAGTACTTC,CASSIGDSGSYEQYF
TRBJ2-3,TRBV12-3/TRBV12-4,TRBD1,NA,TGTGCCAGCAGTTCCCCCCAAACAGGGGTGAACACAGATACGCAGTATTTT,CASSSPQTGVNTDTQYF
TRBJ2-2,TRBV6-5,TRBD2,NA,TGTGCCAGCAGTTCGGCTAGCGGCCACACCGGGGAGCTGTTTTTT,CASSSASGHTGELFF
TRBJ1-2,TRBV29-1,NA,few,TGCAGCGTTGACAGGGTATTTGACTATGGCTACACCTTC,CSVDRVFDYGYTF
TRBJ2-3,TRBV15,NA,NA,TGTGCCACCAGCATCGGACAAGGGGGTGCAGATACGCAGTATTTT,CATSIGQGGADTQYF
TRBJ2-1,TRBV24-1,NA,NA,TGTGGCACCATTTATGAGGGGGGTAATGAGCAGTTCTTC,CGTIYEGGNEQFF
TRBJ2-3,TRBV7-3,NA,many,TGTGCCAGCAGCCCGGACAGCGGGGGCACAGATACGCAGTATTTT,CASSPDSGGTDTQYF
TRBJ1-6,TRBV12-3/TRBV12-4,NA,few,TGTGCCAGCAGTCTCCGGGACCTCGGCAATTCACCCCTCCACTTT,CASSLRDLGNSPLHF
TRBJ2-7,TRBV12-5,TRBD2,many,TGTGCTAGTGCCAAGAGCGGGACCTCCTACGAGCAGTACTTC,CASAKSGTSYEQYF
TRBJ2-3,TRBV2,NA,many,TGTGCCAGCAATACTGGGACAGATACGCAGTATTTT,CASNTGTDTQYF
TRBJ1-2,TRBV27,TRBD1,few,TGTGCCAGCAGTTTATCCCTCCGACAGGGTTGGGGCTATGGCTACACCTTC,CASSLSLRQGWGYGYTF
TRBJ1-2,TRBV21-1,NA,many,TGTGCCAGCAGCTCACCGGGAGGGACAACGGAGCGCTATGGCTACACCTTC,CASSSPGGTTERYGYTF
TRBJ2-5,TRBV29-1,NA,many,TGCAGCGTTGGTGGGGCCAGGGCGGAGACCCAGTACTTC,CSVGGARAETQYF
TRBJ2-7,TRBV10-1,NA,NA,TGCGCCAGCAGTTTGGGGCCTGGGGACGAGCAGTACTTC,CASSLGPGDEQYF
TRBJ2-3,TRBV9,TRBD1,NA,TGTGCCAGCAGCGGCAGACAGGGGGAATTGTCTGATACGCAGTATTTT,CASSGRQGELSDTQYF
TRBJ2-1,TRBV5-1,NA,many,TGCGCCAGCAGCCCAGGGGCAGGGGACTACAATGAGCAGTTCTTC,CASSPGAGDYNEQFF
TRBJ2-1,TRBV20-1,TRBD2,NA,TGCAGTGCTAGGGGTGTAGTCCGGACTAGCGGGGGGCCCAACTACCGGAGCTCCTACAATGAGCAGTTCTTC,CSARGVVRTSGGPNYRSSYNEQFF
TRBJ1-5,TRBV2,NA,few,TGTGCCCTCAGTTCTTACACCGGACAGTTCGGGGAGGCTCAGCCCCAGCATTTT,CALSSYTGQFGEAQPQHF
TRBJ2-1,TRBV3-1,TRBD2,NA,TGTGCCAGCAGCCAAGGACTAGCTCTGCGGGAGCAGTTCTTC,CASSQGLALREQFF
TRBJ1-1,TRBV15,NA,many,TGTGCCACCAGCAGCCCCTCGGGGGGCGCTGGGACTGAAGCTTTCTTT,CATSSPSGGAGTEAFF
TRBJ2-2,TRBV6-2/TRBV6-3,NA,few,TGTGCCAGCAGCTACGGCGAGACCGGGGAGCTGTTTTTT,CASSYGETGELFF
TRBJ2-7,TRBV4-2,TRBD2,many,TGTGCCAGCAGCCAAGATCGGGGGGCCTACGAGCAGTACTTC,CASSQDRGAYEQYF
TRBJ1-5,TRBV5-1,NA,many,TGCGCCAGCAGCCCTGACACGGGCCACAATCAGCCCCAGCATTTT,CASSPDTGHNQPQHF
TRBJ2-3,TRBV12-3/TRBV12-4,TRBD2,many,TGTGCCAGCAGTTTAAGCGGGGGTGGCGCAGATACGCAGTATTTT,CASSLSGGGADTQYF
TRBJ2-5,TRBV5-6,NA,many,TGTGCCAGCAGAGGCCGGGGGTACCAAGAGACCCAGTACTTC,CASRGRGYQETQYF
TRBJ2-3,TRBV10-3,TRBD1,many,TGTGCCACCAAGCCGGGGACAGGCACAGATACGCAGTATTTT,CATKPGTGTDTQYF
TRBJ1-5,TRBV12-3/TRBV12-4,NA,NA,TGTGCCAGCAGTTTACAAGTAACAGGGTCCAATCAGCCCCAGCATTTT,CASSLQVTGSNQPQHF